This T cell receptor beta chain was recorded in a study of T cell responses to AZD1222 COVID-19 vaccine. General observations from the study: At baseline, just 6 or 7 AZD1222 recipients tested seropositive. Within unmutated variant regions lay the reported targets of nearly half of spike-specific TCRs. It should be noted that donors were predominantly white British and more often female, and clonal diversity was possibly underestimated.

On this clone itself: No antigen is known for it.

Profiled with immunoSEQ multiplex PCR; TCRdb holds only in-frame clones, not every one. This sample has approximately 220,000 clones; 85% to 95% occur once, and the top ten carry over 0.95%. CDR1 MGHRA and CDR2 YSYEKL come from the germline V gene. The CDR3 has 21 amino acids. V was clipped by 2 bases and J by 2 bases, with 29 bases between them. This sequence originates from an adult in good health. The sample was peripheral blood, taken on day 0 of MenACWY control vaccination. V and J are TRBV4-1 and TRBJ2-3; D may match TRBD1 or TRBD2 (5 bases each). The CDR3 loop is CASSQPLGESSEAGSTDTQYF. The CDR3 DNA sequence: TGCGCCAGCAGCCAACCCTTAGGGGAGTCGTCAGAGGCTGGGTCCACAGATACGCAGTATTTT.